This T cell receptor (beta chain) was observed in a study of blood T cell repertoires in COVID-19. The data were produced by immunoSEQ multiplex PCR, yet TCRdb's version contains in-frame clones alone and is incomplete. The data show 35,000 to 50,000 clones, roughly 85% seen once. Trimming cost V 2 bases and J 8 bases, with 13 bases left between them. This CDR3 has 14 residues. The V gene's germline CDR1 is SGHTA and CDR2 FQGTGA. This clone was observed a handful of times. The chain uses TRBV7-3 and TRBJ2-1; D unresolved. Sequencing was performed on peripheral blood. This receptor was taken from a man in his 60s with active COVID-19. CDR3 amino acids: CASSLAARADEQFF. In nucleotides, the CDR3 is TGTGCCAGCAGCTTAGCTGCTAGAGCCGATGAGCAGTTCTTC. The variable domain in full, with the rest retrieved from reference TRBV7-3 and TRBJ2-1, is GAGVSQTPSNKVTEKGKYVELRCDPISGHTALYWYRQSLGQGPEFLIYFQGTGAADDSGLPNDRFFAVRPEGSVSTLKIQRTERGDSAVYLCASSLAARADEQFFGPGTRLTVL.